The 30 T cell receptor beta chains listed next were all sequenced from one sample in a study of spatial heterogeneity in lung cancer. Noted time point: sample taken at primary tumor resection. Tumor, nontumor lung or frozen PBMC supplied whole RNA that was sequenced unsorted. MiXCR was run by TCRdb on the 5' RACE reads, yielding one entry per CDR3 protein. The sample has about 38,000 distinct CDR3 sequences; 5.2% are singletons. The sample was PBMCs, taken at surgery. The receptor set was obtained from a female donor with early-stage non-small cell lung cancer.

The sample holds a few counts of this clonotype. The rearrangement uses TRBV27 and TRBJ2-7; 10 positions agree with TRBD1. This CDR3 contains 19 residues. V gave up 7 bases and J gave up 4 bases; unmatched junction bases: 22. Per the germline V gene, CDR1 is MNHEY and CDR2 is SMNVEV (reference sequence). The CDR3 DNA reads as TGTGCCAGCAACCCCGGGGCCTTTGCAGGGACAGGGGTCCCGTACGAGCAGTACTTC. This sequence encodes CASNPGAFAGTGVPYEQYF.

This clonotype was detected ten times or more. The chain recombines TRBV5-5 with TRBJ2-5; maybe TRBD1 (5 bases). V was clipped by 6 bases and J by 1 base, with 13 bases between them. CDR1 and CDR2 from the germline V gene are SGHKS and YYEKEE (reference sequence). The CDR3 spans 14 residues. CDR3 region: CASMIRTFQETQYF. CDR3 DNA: TGTGCCAGCATGATCCGGACATTCCAAGAGACCCAGTACTTC. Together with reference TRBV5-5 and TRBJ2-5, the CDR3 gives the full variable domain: DAGVTQSPTHLIKTRGQQVTLRCSPISGHKSVSWYQQVLGQGPQFIFQYYEKEERGRGNFPDRFSARQFPNYSSELNVNALLLGDSALYLCASMIRTFQETQYFGPGTRLLVL.

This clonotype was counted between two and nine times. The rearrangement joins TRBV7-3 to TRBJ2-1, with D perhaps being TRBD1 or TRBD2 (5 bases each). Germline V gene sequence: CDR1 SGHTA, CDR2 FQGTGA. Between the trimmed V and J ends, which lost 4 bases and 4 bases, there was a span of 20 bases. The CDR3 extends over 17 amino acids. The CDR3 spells CASSSPSGQSPYNEQFF. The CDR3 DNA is TGTGCCAGCAGCTCCCCCTCGGGGCAGTCCCCTTACAATGAGCAGTTCTTC.

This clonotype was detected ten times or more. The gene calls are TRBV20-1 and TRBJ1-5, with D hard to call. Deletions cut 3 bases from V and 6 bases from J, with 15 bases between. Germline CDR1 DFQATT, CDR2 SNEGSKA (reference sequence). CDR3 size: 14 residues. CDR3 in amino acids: CSASLMGPGQPQHF. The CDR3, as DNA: TGCAGTGCTAGCTTGATGGGCCCAGGTCAGCCCCAGCATTTT.

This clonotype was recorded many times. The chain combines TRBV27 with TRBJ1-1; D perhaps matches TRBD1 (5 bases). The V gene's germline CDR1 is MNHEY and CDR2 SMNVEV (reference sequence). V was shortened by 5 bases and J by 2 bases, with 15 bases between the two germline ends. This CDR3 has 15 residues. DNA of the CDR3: TGTGCCAGCAGTACCAGGGAGCTGGATAACACTGAAGCTTTCTTT. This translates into CASSTRELDNTEAFF.

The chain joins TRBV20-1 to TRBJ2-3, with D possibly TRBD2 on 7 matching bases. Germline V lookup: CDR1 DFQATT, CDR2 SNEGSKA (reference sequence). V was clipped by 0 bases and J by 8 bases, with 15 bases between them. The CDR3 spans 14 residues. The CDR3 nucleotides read TGCAGTGCTAGAGATCCCGGGGGGCAGGCTACGCAGTATTTT. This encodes CSARDPGGQATQYF.

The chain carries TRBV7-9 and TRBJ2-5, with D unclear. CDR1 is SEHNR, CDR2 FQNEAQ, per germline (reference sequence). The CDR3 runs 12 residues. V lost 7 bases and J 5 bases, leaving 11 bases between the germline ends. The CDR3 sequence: CASMTLSETQYF. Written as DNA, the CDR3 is TGTGCCAGCATGACACTGTCTGAGACCCAGTACTTC.

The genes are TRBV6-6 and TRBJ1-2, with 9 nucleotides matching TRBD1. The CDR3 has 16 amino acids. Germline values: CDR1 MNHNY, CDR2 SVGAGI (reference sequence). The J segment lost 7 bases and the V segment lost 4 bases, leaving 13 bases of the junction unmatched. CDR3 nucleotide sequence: TGTGCCAGCAGTTCACTACAGGGGGCGAGGTTAAGTGGCTACACCTTC. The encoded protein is CASSSLQGARLSGYTF.

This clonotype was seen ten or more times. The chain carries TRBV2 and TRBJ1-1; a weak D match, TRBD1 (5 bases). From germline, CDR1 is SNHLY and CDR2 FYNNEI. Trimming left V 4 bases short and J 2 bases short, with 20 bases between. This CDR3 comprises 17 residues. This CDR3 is CASSATRPGGVNTEAFF. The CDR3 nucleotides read TGTGCCAGCAGTGCTACACGCCCGGGGGGAGTCAACACTGAAGCTTTCTTT.

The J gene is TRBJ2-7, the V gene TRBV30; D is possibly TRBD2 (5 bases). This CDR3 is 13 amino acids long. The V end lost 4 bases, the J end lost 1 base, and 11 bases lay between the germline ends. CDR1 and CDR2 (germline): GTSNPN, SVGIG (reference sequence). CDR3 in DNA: TGTGCCTGGAAGGAACCGGGGTCCTACGAGCAGTACTTC. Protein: CAWKEPGSYEQYF.

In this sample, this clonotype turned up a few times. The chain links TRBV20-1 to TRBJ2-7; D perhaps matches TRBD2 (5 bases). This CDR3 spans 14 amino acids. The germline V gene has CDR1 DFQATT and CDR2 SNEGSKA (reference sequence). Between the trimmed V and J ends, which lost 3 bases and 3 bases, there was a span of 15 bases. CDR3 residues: CSARGDGTIYEQYF. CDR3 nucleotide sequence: TGCAGTGCTAGGGGAGACGGCACCATCTACGAGCAGTACTTC.

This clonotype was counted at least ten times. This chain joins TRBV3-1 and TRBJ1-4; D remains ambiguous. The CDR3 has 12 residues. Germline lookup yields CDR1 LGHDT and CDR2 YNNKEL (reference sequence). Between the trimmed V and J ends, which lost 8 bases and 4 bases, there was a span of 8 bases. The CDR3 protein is CASGQSNEKLFF. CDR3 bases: TGTGCCAGCGGGCAGAGTAATGAAAAACTGTTTTTT.

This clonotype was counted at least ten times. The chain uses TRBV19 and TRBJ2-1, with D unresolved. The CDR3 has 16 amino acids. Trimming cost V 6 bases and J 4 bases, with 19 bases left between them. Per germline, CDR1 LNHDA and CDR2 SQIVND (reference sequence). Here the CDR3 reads CASRVGGRYQYNEQFF. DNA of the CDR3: TGTGCCAGTAGAGTGGGCGGACGTTATCAATACAATGAGCAGTTCTTC.

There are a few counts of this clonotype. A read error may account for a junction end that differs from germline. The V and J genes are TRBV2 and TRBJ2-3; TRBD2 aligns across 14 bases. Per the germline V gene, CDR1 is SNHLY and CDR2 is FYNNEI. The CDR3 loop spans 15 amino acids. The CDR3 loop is CASSEGLAGGDTQYF. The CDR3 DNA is TGTGCCAGCAGCGAAGGACTAGCGGGGGGAGATACGCAGTATTTT.

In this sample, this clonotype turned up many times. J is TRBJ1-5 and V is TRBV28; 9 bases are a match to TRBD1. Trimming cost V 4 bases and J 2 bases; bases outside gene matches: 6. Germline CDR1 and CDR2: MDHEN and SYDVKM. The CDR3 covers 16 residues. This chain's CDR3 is CASSWTGVMGNQPQHF. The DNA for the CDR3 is TGTGCCAGCAGTTGGACAGGGGTAATGGGCAATCAGCCCCAGCATTTT.

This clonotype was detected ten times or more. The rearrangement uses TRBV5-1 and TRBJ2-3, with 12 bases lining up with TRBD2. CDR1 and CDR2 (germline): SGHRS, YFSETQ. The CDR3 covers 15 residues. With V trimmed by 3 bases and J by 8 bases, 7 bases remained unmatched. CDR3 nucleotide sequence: TGCGCCAGCAGCTACGGGACTAGCGGGCTTGCTACGCAGTATTTT. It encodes CASSYGTSGLATQYF.

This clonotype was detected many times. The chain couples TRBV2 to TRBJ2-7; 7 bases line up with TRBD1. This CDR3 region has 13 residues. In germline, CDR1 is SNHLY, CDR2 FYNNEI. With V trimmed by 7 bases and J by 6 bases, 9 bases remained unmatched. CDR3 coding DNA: TGTGCCAGCACCGGGACAGACCTCGGCGAGCAGTACTTC. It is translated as CASTGTDLGEQYF.

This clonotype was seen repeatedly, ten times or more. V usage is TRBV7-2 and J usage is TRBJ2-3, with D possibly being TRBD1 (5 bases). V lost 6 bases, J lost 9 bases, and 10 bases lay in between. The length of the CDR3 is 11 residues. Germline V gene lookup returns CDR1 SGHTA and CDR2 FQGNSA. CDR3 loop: CASSDSSTQYF. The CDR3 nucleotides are TGTGCCAGCAGTGACAGCTCCACGCAGTATTTT.

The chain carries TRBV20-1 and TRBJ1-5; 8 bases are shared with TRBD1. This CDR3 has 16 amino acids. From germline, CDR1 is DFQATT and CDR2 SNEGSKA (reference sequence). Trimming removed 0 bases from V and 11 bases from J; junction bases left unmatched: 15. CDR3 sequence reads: CSARDYPGGATGAQHF. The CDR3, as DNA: TGCAGTGCTAGAGACTATCCAGGGGGCGCGACCGGGGCCCAGCATTTT.

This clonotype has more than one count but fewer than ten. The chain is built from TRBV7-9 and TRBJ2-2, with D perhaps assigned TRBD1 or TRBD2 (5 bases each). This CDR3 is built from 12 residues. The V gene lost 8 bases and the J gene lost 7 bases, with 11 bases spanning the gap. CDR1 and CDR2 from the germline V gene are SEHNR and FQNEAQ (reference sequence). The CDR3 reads CASCPRGGELFF. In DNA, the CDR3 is TGTGCCAGCTGCCCGAGGGGCGGGGAGCTGTTTTTT.

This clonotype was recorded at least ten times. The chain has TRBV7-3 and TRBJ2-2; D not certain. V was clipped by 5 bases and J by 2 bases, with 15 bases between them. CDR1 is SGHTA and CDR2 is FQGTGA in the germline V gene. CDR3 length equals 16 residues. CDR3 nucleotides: TGTGCCAGCAGCCCCCGGATGGGGAAAAACACCGGGGAGCTGTTTTTT. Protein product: CASSPRMGKNTGELFF.

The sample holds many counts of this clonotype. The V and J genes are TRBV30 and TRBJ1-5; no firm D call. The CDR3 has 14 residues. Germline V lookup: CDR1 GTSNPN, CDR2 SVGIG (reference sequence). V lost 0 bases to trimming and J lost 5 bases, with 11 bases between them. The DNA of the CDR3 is TGTGCCTGGAGTGTACGGTCAGGAGATCAGCCCCAGCATTTT. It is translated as CAWSVRSGDQPQHF.

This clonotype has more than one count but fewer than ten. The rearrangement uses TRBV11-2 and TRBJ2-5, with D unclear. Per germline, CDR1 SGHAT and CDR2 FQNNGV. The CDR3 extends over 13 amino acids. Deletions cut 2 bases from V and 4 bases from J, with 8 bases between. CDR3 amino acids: CASSLSSAETQYF. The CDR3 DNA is TGTGCCAGCAGCTTATCGAGTGCAGAGACCCAGTACTTC.

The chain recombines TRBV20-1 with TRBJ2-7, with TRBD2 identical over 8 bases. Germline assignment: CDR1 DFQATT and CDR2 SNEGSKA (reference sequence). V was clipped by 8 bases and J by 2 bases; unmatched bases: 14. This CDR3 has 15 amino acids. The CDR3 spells CSSKNRGGTTYEQYF. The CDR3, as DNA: TGCAGTTCAAAAAACCGCGGGGGGACAACCTACGAGCAGTACTTC.

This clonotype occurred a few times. The CDR3 region is CARMIRATNTGELFF. The CDR3 DNA is TGTGCCAGGATGATCCGGGCGACGAACACCGGGGAGCTGTTTTTT. The gene calls are TRBV7-2 and TRBJ2-2; unclear D gene. V was shortened by 9 bases and J by 0 bases, with 14 bases between the two germline ends. The germline CDR1 and CDR2 sequences are SGHTA and FQGNSA. The CDR3 contains 15 residues.

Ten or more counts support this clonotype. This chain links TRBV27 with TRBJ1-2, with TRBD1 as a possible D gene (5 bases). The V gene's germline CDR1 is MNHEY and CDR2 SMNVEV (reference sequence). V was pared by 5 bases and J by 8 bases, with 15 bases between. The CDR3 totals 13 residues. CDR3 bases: TGTGCCAGCAGTCTGGGACCCCGCTCAGGCTACACCTTC. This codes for CASSLGPRSGYTF.

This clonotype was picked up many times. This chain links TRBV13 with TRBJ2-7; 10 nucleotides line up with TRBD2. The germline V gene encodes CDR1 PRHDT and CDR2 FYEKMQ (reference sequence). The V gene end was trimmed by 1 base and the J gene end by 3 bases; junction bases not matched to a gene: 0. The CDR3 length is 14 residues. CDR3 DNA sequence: TGTGCCAGCAGCTTAGAGCGGGGGGGCTACGAGCAGTACTTC. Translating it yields CASSLERGGYEQYF.

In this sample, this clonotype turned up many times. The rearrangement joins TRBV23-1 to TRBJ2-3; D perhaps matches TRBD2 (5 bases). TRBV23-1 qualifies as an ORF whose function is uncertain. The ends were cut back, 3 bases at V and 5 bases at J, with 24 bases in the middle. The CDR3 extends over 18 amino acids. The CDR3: CASSHGSGGEGLGDTQYF. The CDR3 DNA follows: TGCGCCAGCAGTCATGGATCAGGTGGTGAGGGTCTCGGAGATACGCAGTATTTT.

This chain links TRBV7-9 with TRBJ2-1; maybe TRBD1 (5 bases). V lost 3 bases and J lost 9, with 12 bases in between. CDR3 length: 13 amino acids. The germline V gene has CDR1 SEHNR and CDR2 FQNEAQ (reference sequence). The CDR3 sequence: CASSFSGIGEQFF. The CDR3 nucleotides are TGTGCCAGCAGCTTTTCAGGGATAGGTGAGCAGTTCTTC.

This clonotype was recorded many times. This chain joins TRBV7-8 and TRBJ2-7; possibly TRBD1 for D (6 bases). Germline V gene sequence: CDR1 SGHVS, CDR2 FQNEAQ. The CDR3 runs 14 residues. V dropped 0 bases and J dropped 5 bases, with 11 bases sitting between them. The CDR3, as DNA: TGTGCCAGCAGCTTAGCGTCCAGGGGAGACGAGCAGTACTTC. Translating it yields CASSLASRGDEQYF.